This is a list of T cell receptor beta chains from one sample in a study of blood T cell repertoires in COVID-19. TCRdb keeps only in-frame clones here, not all; method: immunoSEQ multiplex PCR. The sample lists 470,000 or so clones, 85% to 90% occurring once. The material sequenced was peripheral blood. These receptors were taken from a woman aged 30 to 39 with acute or convalescent COVID-19. CDR3s include the opening cysteine and the closing phenylalanine or tryptophan. Fields, in order: J gene, clone size, D gene, V gene, CDR3 DNA, CDR3 protein. D genes are given only for firm matches. For some rows the clone size is stated as once, few or many, or as a class when expanded; others skip it.

TRBJ1-2,-,-,TRBV21-1,TGTGCCAGCAGCCAGGGACAGCTTCACTATGGCTACACCTTC,CASSQGQLHYGYTF
TRBJ2-3,-,TRBD2,TRBV24-1,TGTGCCACCAGTACTCTCGGCGGGGGGGCCCCAGATACGCAGTATTTT,CATSTLGGGAPDTQYF
TRBJ1-5,-,-,TRBV15,TGTGCCACCAGCAGAGATCGGGAGGCAGGGTGGCCCCAGCATTTT,CATSRDREAGWPQHF
TRBJ2-7,-,-,TRBV7-8,TGTGCCAGCAGCTTAGAACGAGCCCACGAGCAGTACTTC,CASSLERAHEQYF
TRBJ2-1,-,TRBD1,TRBV5-1,TGCGCCAGCAGCTTAATCCCGGGACAGGGTTTGGATGAGCAGTTCTTC,CASSLIPGQGLDEQFF
TRBJ2-5,-,TRBD2,TRBV6-5,TGTGCCAGCAGTTACTCAGCGGGGGGCGGGGAGACCCAGTACTTC,CASSYSAGGGETQYF
TRBJ2-5,-,-,TRBV4-1,TGCGCCAGCAGCTCTCGGACAAAGCTGGAGACCCAGTACTTC,CASSSRTKLETQYF
TRBJ2-7,-,-,TRBV18,TGTGCCAGCTCCTCGGACAGCCCCCCTTCCTACGAGCAGTACTTC,CASSSDSPPSYEQYF
TRBJ2-7,-,TRBD1,TRBV30,TGTGCCTGGAGTGTGGACAGGGGCATAAACGAGCAGTACTTC,CAWSVDRGINEQYF
TRBJ1-6,few,-,TRBV5-6,TGTGCCAGCAGCTTGGGGCCCTATAATTCACCCCTCCACTTT,CASSLGPYNSPLHF
TRBJ1-4,-,-,TRBV15,TGTGCCACCAGCGGAAGCAGGGGAAGCGAAAAACTGTTTTTT,CATSGSRGSEKLFF